This paragraph reports one TCR beta chain. The CDR3 extends over 13 amino acids. CDR1 is GTSNPN, CDR2 SVGIG, per germline (reference sequence). V shed 3 bases, J shed 4 bases, and the junction held 1 base outside the gene matches. The data stem from a study of T cell changes during pregnancy in multiple sclerosis. Sequencing was performed with immunoSEQ multiplex PCR; in TCRdb, only in-frame clones are kept and a portion is missing. The sample includes 99,000 or so clones, over 85% of them seen just once. This chain connects TRBV30 to TRBJ1-5, with 9 bases identical to TRBD1. The sample here was peripheral blood, taken after pregnancy. The TCR comes from a female donor with multiple sclerosis, enrolled in a pregnancy study. The CDR3 reads CAWSGTGNQPQHF. The CDR3 bases are TGTGCCTGGAGCGGGACAGGGAATCAGCCCCAGCATTTT.